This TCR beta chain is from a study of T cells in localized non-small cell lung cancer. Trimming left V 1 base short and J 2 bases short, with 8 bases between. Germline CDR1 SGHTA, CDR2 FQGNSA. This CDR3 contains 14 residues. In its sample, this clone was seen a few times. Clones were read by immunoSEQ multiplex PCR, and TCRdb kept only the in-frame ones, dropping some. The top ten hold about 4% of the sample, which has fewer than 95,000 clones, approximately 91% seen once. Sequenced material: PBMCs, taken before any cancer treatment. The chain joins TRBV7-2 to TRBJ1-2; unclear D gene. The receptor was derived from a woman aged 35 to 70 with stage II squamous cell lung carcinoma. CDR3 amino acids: CASSLEWENYGYTF. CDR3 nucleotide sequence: TGTGCCAGCAGCTTAGAGTGGGAGAACTATGGCTACACCTTC.